The 14 T cell receptor beta chains listed next were all sequenced from one sample in a study of early T cells in non-severe SARS-CoV-2 infection. Each CDR3 protein is one row after TCRdb ran MiXCR on the 5' RACE reads. The repertoire holds under 85,000 distinct CDR3 sequences, with approximately 12% as singletons. Material: whole blood. The source of these receptors is an adult who was a healthcare worker with PCR-confirmed SARS-CoV-2 infection or an uninfected control (not recorded which).

This clonotype was observed at least ten times. The rearrangement joins TRBV7-9 to TRBJ1-1; 10 bases map to TRBD1. In germline, CDR1 is SEHNR, CDR2 FQNEAQ (reference sequence). V lost 4 bases to trimming and J lost 3 bases; unmatched junction nucleotides: 11. The CDR3 spans 17 residues. The CDR3 coding sequence is TGTGCCAGCAGCTCCCCCCGGACAGGGGGAAAGGACACTGAAGCTTTCTTT. Protein product: CASSSPRTGGKDTEAFF. The full variable domain, completed using reference TRBV7-9 and TRBJ1-1, is DTGVSQNPRHKITKRGQNVTFRCDPISEHNRLYWYRQTLGQGPEFLTYFQNEAQLEKSRLLSDRFSAERPKGSFSTLEIQRTEQGDSAMYLCASSSPRTGGKDTEAFFGQGTRLTVV.

This clonotype was detected only a few times. The chain combines TRBV12-3 or TRBV12-4 with TRBJ2-7; the D gene could be TRBD1 or TRBD2 (5 bases each). CDR3 length: 15 amino acids. Between the trimmed V and J ends, which lost 1 base and 1 base, there was a span of 11 bases. The CDR3 loop is CASSLGWDVSYEQYF. CDR3 in DNA: TGTGCCAGCAGTTTAGGATGGGACGTTTCCTACGAGCAGTACTTC.

There are many counts of this clonotype. The V and J genes are TRBV9 and TRBJ1-1; D not certain. Germline V CDR1 and CDR2: SGDLS, YYNGEE. This CDR3 contains 14 residues. V shed 0 bases and J shed 1 base, with 7 bases lying between them. The CDR3 DNA sequence: TGTGCCAGCAGCGTAGGCGAAGCGAACACTGAAGCTTTCTTT. Amino acids: CASSVGEANTEAFF.

At least ten counts were recorded for this clonotype. The chain carries TRBV30 and TRBJ2-4; 9 bases agree with TRBD1. The CDR3 length is 17 residues. V lost 3 bases and J lost 2; bases outside the gene matches: 11. Germline CDR1 reads GTSNPN; CDR2 reads SVGIG (reference sequence). In DNA form, the CDR3 reads TGTGCCTGGAGATCGGGACAGGGAGGTATTCCCAAAAACATTCAGTACTTC. Amino acids: CAWRSGQGGIPKNIQYF.

Many counts were recorded for this clonotype. The chain combines TRBV19 with TRBJ1-4; D remains unclear. Germline V gene sequence: CDR1 LNHDA, CDR2 SQIVND (reference sequence). Trimming shortened V by 3 bases and J by 5 bases, and 7 bases separated the two germline ends. The CDR3 sequence is 13 residues long. The CDR3 sequence is CASSIGENEKLFF. The CDR3 DNA sequence: TGTGCCAGTAGTATTGGGGAAAATGAAAAACTGTTTTTT.

This clonotype was detected many times. This chain connects TRBV20-1 to TRBJ2-1; 10 bases are a match to TRBD1. The trim removed 5 bases at V and 8 bases at J, leaving 6 bases unmatched. Per the germline V gene, CDR1 is DFQATT and CDR2 is SNEGSKA (reference sequence). The CDR3 has 13 residues. CDR3 coding DNA: TGCAGTGCTCCCCGACAGGGGGCGCATGAGCAGTTCTTC. Translated, it gives CSAPRQGAHEQFF.

V and J are TRBV5-1 and TRBJ2-7; D gene unclear. The ends were cut back, 4 bases at V and 3 bases at J, with 11 bases in the middle. This CDR3 spans 13 amino acids. The V gene's germline CDR1 is SGHRS and CDR2 YFSETQ. The CDR3 sequence is CASSTDAHYEQYF. The CDR3 DNA follows: TGCGCCAGCAGCACGGACGCCCACTACGAGCAGTACTTC.

This chain uses TRBV6-1 with TRBJ2-1, with D possibly TRBD2 on 6 matching bases. CDR1 and CDR2 (germline): MNHNS, SASEGT. V dropped 1 base and J dropped 6 bases, with 10 bases sitting between them. The CDR3 covers 14 residues. The CDR3 DNA reads TGTGCCAGCAGTGAAGGGGGGGAGTTCAATGAGCAGTTCTTC. This translates into CASSEGGEFNEQFF.

This clonotype came up many times. The chain carries TRBV7-8 and TRBJ2-7; D possibly uses TRBD1 or TRBD2 (7 bases each). Germline V gene data show CDR1 as SGHVS and CDR2 as FQNEAQ. V was clipped by 5 bases and J by 3 bases, with 17 bases between them. This CDR3 spans 15 amino acids. The CDR3 protein is CASSPRGLADYEQYF. CDR3 in DNA: TGTGCCAGCAGCCCAAGGGGGCTAGCGGACTACGAGCAGTACTTC.

The chain uses TRBV12-3 or TRBV12-4 and TRBJ2-1; unclear D gene. The germline V and J ends were trimmed by 10 bases and 1 base, with 5 bases remaining between them. The CDR3 loop spans 11 amino acids. The CDR3 spells CATSSYNEQFF. Here the CDR3 DNA reads TGTGCCACCTCTTCCTACAATGAGCAGTTCTTC.

This clonotype appeared a few times. This rearrangement joins TRBV9 to TRBJ1-2; tentative D call: TRBD1 (6 bases). The V gene lost 0 bases and the J gene lost 8 bases, with 11 bases spanning the gap. Looked up from germline, CDR1 is SGDLS and CDR2 is YYNGEE. The CDR3 contains 13 residues. CDR3 sequence (DNA): TGTGCCAGCAGCGTAGACACAGGGAGGGGCTACACCTTC. Its translation: CASSVDTGRGYTF. The entire variable domain, with the rest obtained from reference TRBV9 and TRBJ1-2, is as follows: DSGVTQTPKHLITATGQRVTLRCSPRSGDLSVYWYQQSLDQGLQFLIQYYNGEERAKGNILERFSAQQFPDLHSELNLSSLELGDSALYFCASSVDTGRGYTFGSGTRLTVV.

This clonotype was counted ten times or more. The chain carries TRBV12-3 or TRBV12-4 and TRBJ2-5, with D hard to call. CDR3 length equals 13 residues. With 3 bases removed from V and 5 bases from J, the gap between germline ends came to 10 bases. The CDR3 is CASSFSFGETQYF. The CDR3 DNA is TGTGCCAGCAGTTTCAGTTTCGGGGAGACCCAGTACTTC.

V usage is TRBV6-1 and J usage is TRBJ2-1, with D possibly called TRBD1 or TRBD2 (5 bases each). CDR1 MNHNS and CDR2 SASEGT come from the germline V gene. Trimming cost V 1 base and J 2 bases, with 9 bases left between them. The CDR3 runs 15 residues. In DNA form, the CDR3 reads TGTGCCAGCAGTGAAGTGGGGGAAACCTACAATGAGCAGTTCTTC. Its translation is CASSEVGETYNEQFF.

This clonotype was seen ten or more times. The J gene is TRBJ2-3, the V gene TRBV19; 7 positions agree with TRBD1. With 5 bases clipped from V and 3 bases from J, the junction kept 5 bases outside the gene matches. The CDR3 loop spans 14 amino acids. Germline V gives CDR1 LNHDA, CDR2 SQIVND (reference sequence). The DNA for the CDR3 is TGTGCCAGTAGTGTCAGGACAGGAACAGATACGCAGTATTTT. Residues: CASSVRTGTDTQYF.